The entry below gives a single TCR beta chain sequence along with its context. The data were obtained in a study of siplizumab effects on memory and regulatory T cells. CDR1 is SGHDN and CDR2 is FVKESK in the germline V gene. This CDR3 is 14 amino acids long. After removal of 6 bases from V and 7 bases from J, the junction contained 7 bases not matched to a gene. Only in-frame clones appear in the TCRdb table, and some are missing; sequencing was by immunoSEQ multiplex PCR. Among about 87,000 clones listed, approximately 93% were seen once. The sequence was obtained from a human donor in good health. The rearrangement joins TRBV14 to TRBJ2-1, with 9 nucleotides matching TRBD2. Material: non-Treg CD4+ T cells sorted from blood. The CDR3 coding sequence is TGTGCCAGCAGTCACTTAGCGGGAGTTAATGAGCAGTTCTTC. Its protein is CASSHLAGVNEQFF.